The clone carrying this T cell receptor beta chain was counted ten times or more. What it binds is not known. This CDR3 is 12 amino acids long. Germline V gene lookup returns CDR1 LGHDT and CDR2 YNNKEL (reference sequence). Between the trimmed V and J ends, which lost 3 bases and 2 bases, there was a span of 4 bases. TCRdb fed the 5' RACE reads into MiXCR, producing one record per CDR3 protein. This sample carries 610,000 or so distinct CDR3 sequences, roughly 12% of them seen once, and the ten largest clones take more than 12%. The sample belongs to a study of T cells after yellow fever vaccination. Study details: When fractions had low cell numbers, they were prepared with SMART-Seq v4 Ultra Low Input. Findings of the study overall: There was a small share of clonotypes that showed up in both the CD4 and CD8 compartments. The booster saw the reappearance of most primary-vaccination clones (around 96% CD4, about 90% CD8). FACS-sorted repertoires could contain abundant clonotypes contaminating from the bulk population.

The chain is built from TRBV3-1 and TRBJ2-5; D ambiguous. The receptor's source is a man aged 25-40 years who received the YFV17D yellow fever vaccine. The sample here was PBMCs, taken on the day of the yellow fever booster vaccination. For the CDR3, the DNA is TGTGCCAGCAGCCATTTACAAGAGACCCAGTACTTC. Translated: CASSHLQETQYF.